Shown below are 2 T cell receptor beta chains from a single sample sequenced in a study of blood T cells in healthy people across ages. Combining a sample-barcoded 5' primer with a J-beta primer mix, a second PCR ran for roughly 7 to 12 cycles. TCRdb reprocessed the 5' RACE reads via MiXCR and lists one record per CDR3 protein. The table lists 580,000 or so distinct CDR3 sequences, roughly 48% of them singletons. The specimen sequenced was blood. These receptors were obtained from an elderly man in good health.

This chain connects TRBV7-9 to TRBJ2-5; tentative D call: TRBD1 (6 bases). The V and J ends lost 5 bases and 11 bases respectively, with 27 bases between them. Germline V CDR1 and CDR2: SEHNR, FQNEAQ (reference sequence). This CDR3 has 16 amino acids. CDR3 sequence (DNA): TGTGCCAGCAGCGACACGAGACAGGTCCTCGACAATGAGCAGTACTTC. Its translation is CASSDTRQVLDNEQYF.

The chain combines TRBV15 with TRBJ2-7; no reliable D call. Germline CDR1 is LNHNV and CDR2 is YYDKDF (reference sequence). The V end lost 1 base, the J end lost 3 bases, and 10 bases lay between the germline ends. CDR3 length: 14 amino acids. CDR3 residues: CATSRVRADYEQYF. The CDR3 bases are TGTGCCACCAGCAGAGTGAGAGCAGACTACGAGCAGTACTTC.